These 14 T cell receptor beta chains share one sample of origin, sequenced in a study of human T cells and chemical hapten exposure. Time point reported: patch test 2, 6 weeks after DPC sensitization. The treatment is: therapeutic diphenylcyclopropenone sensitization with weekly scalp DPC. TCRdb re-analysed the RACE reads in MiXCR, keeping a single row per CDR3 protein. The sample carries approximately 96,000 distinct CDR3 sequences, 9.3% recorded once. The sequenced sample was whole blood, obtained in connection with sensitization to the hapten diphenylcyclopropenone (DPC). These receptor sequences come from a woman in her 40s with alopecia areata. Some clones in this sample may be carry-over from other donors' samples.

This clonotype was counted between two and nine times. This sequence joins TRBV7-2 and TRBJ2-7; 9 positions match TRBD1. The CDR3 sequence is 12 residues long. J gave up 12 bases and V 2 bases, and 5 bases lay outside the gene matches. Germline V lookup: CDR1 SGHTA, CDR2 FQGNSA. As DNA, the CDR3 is TGTGCCAGCAGCTTATCAGGGACAGGGACGTACTTC. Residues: CASSLSGTGTYF.

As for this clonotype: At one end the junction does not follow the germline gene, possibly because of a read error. The CDR3 DNA is TGTGCTAGCAGTGAATCTGCAGGGGATGAGCAGTTCTTC. It yields the protein CASSESAGDEQFF. This rearrangement joins TRBV7-7 to TRBJ2-1; D is possibly TRBD1 (6 bases). CDR3 length equals 13 residues. CDR1 SSHAT and CDR2 FNYEAQ come from the germline V gene (reference sequence).

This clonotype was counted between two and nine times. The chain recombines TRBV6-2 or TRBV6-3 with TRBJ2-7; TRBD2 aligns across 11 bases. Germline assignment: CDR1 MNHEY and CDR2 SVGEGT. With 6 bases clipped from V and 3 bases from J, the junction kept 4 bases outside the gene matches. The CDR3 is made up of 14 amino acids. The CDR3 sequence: CASRPGLAGYEQYF. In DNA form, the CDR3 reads TGTGCCAGCAGGCCCGGACTAGCGGGCTACGAGCAGTACTTC.

The CDR3 DNA follows: TGCAGTGCTAGAGTAGAGGGGAATCAGCCCCAGCATTTT. It translates to CSARVEGNQPQHF. V usage is TRBV20-1 and J usage is TRBJ1-5; TRBD1 might be the D (5 bases). Trimming took off 1 base at V and 4 bases at J, with 8 bases between the two ends. Germline V gene data show CDR1 as DFQATT and CDR2 as SNEGSKA (reference sequence). The CDR3 sequence is 13 residues long.

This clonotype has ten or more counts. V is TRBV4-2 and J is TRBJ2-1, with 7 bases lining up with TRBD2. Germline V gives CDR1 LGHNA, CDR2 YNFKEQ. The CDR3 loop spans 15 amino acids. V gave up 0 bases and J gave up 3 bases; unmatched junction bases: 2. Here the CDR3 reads CASSQDLADYNEQFF. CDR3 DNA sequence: TGTGCCAGCAGCCAAGATCTAGCGGACTACAATGAGCAGTTCTTC.

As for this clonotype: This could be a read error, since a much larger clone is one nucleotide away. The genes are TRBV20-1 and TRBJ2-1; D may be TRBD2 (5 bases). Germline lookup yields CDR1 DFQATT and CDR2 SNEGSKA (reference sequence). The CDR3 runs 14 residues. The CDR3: CSAPVASSYYEQFF. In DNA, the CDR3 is TGCAGTGCCCCCGTCGCTAGCTCCTACTATGAGCAGTTCTTC.

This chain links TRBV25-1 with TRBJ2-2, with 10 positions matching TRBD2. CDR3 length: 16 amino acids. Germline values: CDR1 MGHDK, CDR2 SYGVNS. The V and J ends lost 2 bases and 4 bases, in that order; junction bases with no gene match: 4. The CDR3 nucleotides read TGTGCCAGCAGTGAAGTTTCTAGCGGGAGCACCGGGGAGCTGTTTTTT. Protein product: CASSEVSSGSTGELFF.

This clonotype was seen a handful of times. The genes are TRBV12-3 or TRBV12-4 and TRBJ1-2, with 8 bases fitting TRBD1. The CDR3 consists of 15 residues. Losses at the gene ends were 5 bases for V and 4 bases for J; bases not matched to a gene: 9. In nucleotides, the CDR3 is TGTGCCAGCAGTACGACAGGGGTCTCCTTCTATGGCTACACCTTC. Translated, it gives CASSTTGVSFYGYTF.

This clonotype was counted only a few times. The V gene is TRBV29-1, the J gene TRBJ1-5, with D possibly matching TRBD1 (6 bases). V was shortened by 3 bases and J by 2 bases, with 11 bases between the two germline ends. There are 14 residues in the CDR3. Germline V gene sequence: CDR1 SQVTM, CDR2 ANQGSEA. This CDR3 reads CSVEAGVGNQPQHF. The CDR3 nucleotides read TGCAGCGTTGAGGCAGGGGTCGGCAATCAGCCCCAGCATTTT.

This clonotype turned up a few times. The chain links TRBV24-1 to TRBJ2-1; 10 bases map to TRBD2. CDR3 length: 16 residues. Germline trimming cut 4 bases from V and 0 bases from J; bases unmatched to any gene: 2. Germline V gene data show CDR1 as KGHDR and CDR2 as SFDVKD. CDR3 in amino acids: CATSDTSGNSYNEQFF. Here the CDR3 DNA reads TGTGCCACCAGTGACACTAGCGGGAACTCCTACAATGAGCAGTTCTTC.

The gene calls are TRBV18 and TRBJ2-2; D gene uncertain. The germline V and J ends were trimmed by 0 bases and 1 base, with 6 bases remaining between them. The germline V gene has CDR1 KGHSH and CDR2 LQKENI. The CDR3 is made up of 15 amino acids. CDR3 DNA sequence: TGTGCCAGCTCACCACCGGTTGAGAACACCGGGGAGCTGTTTTTT. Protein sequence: CASSPPVENTGELFF.

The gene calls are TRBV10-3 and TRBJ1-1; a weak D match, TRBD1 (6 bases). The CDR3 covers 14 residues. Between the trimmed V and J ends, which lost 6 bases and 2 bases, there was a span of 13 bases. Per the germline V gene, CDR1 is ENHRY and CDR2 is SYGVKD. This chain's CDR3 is CAISQGQLNTEAFF. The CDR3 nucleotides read TGTGCCATCAGCCAAGGACAGCTTAACACTGAAGCTTTCTTT.

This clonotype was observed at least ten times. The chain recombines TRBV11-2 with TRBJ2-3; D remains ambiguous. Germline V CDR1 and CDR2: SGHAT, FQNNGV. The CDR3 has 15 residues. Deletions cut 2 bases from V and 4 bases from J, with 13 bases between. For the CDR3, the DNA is TGTGCCAGCAGCTTAAACGGCCCGGTGGCAGATACGCAGTATTTT. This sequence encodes CASSLNGPVADTQYF.

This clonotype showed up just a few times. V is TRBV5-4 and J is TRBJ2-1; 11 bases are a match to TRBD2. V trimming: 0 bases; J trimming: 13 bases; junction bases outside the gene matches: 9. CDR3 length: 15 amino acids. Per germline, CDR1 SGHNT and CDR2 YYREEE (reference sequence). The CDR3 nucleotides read TGTGCCAGCAGCTTGGGGACTAGCGGGTCCTTCCCCCAGTTCTTC. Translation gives CASSLGTSGSFPQFF.